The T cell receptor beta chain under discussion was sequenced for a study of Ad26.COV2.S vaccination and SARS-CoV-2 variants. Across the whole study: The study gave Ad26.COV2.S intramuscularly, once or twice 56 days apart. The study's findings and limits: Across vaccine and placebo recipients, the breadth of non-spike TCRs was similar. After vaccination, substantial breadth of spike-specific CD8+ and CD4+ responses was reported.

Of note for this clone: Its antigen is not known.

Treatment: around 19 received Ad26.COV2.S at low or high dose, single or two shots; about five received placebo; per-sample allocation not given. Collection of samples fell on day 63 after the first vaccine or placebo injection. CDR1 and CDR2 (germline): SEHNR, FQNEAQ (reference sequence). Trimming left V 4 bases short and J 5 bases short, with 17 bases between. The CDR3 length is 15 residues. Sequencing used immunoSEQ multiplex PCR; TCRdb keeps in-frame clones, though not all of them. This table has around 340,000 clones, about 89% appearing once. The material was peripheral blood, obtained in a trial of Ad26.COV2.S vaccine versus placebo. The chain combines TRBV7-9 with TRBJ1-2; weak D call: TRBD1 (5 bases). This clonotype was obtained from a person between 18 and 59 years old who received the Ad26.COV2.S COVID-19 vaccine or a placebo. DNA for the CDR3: TGTGCCAGCAGCTCGGGGACCGGATCTAGGTATGGCTACACCTTC. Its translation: CASSSGTGSRYGYTF.